The clone carrying this T cell receptor beta chain turned up a few times. The antigen remains undetermined. The source of the sample is a study of blood T cells in healthy people across ages. Study-wide context: Per two T cells, about one barcoded beta molecule was captured through template switching.

The study's findings and limits: A greater number of naive CD4+ cells and higher diversity distinguished long-lived donors from aged donors. The study could not conclusively compare naive and antigen-experienced cells, given its unsorted PBMCs.

A sample-barcoded 5' primer and a J-beta primer mix were used in a second PCR of roughly 7 to 12 cycles. TCRdb independently ran MiXCR on the 5' RACE reads; one entry per CDR3 protein. The sample records over 600,000 distinct CDR3 sequences, 35% to 50% being singletons. CDR1 is SGHTA and CDR2 is FQGNSA in the germline V gene. The CDR3 consists of 15 residues. Trimming stripped 1 base from V and 2 bases from J, with 12 bases between. Sequencing was done on a sample of blood. The rearrangement uses TRBV7-2 and TRBJ2-7; D uncertain. This clonotype was obtained from an elderly man in good health. CDR3 in amino acids: CASSLGGQIPYEQYF. CDR3 nucleotide sequence: TGTGCCAGCAGCTTAGGCGGCCAGATTCCCTACGAGCAGTACTTC.